Listed below are T cell receptor beta chains from one sample, sequenced in a study of cytomegalovirus exposure and HLA in healthy donors. Produced via immunoSEQ multiplex PCR; TCRdb's table is partial and in-frame only. The sample lists 100,000 to 150,000 clones, roughly 76% occurring once. The sample taken for sequencing was PBMCs. The source is a woman aged 50 to 60 in good health and CMV-seronegative. Both conserved end residues are part of each CDR3. A D gene is named only where the DNA matches it firmly. For some rows the clone size is stated as once, few or many, or as a class when expanded; others skip it.

D	V	J	size	CDR3	DNA
TRBD2	TRBV28	TRBJ2-2	.	CASSRGTSPTGELFF	TGTGCCAGCAGCCGTGGGACTAGCCCCACCGGGGAGCTGTTTTTT
.	TRBV11-1	TRBJ1-1	.	CASSDRYNTEAFF	TGTGCCAGCAGTGACAGGTATAACACTGAAGCTTTCTTT
TRBD2	TRBV6-5	TRBJ2-7	few	CASLGREGPYEQYF	TGTGCCAGCCTCGGCCGGGAGGGCCCCTACGAGCAGTACTTC
.	TRBV18	TRBJ2-3	once	CASSTTFPGSGSTDTQYF	TGTGCCAGCTCAACGACATTCCCTGGCAGCGGGAGCACAGATACGCAGTATTTT
.	TRBV21-1	TRBJ2-7	.	CATNQRGNEQYF	TGTGCCACTAATCAACGGGGTAACGAGCAGTACTTC
.	TRBV4-2	TRBJ2-3	.	CASSQDRAGGTDTQYF	TGTGCCAGCAGCCAAGATCGGGCAGGGGGCACAGATACGCAGTATTTT
TRBD1	TRBV28	TRBJ1-2	.	CASSITGDYGYTF	TGTGCCAGCAGTATAACAGGGGATTATGGCTACACCTTC
.	TRBV5-6	TRBJ2-7	.	CASSLLEGAYEQYF	TGTGCCAGCAGCTTGTTGGAGGGTGCCTACGAGCAGTACTTC
TRBD1	TRBV30	TRBJ1-2	.	CAWSVQGGYGYTF	TGTGCCTGGAGTGTACAGGGGGGCTATGGCTACACCTTC
.	TRBV19	TRBJ1-1	.	CASSTQGPQGTEAFF	TGTGCCAGTAGTACACAGGGACCTCAGGGCACTGAAGCTTTCTTT
.	TRBV5-6	TRBJ2-1	.	CASSLGLTGEQFF	TGTGCCAGCAGCTTGGGTTTGACCGGGGAGCAGTTCTTC
.	TRBV29-1	TRBJ2-5	few	CSVEDRAGGTQYF	TGCAGCGTTGAAGATCGGGCCGGAGGGACCCAGTACTTC
TRBD1	TRBV7-9	TRBJ2-7	few	CASSLAQGQSYEQYF	TGTGCCAGCAGCTTAGCGCAGGGACAGAGCTACGAGCAGTACTTC
TRBD2	TRBV6-5	TRBJ2-7	.	CASSYSSSGSYEQYF	TGTGCCAGCAGTTACTCGTCTAGCGGCTCCTACGAGCAGTACTTC
TRBD1	TRBV25-1	TRBJ2-7	once	CASSEWGTVVYEQYF	TGTGCCAGCAGTGAATGGGGGACAGTTGTTTACGAGCAGTACTTC
.	TRBV5-6	TRBJ2-3	.	CASSLWQDWTQYF	TGTGCCAGCAGCTTGTGGCAAGATTGGACGCAGTATTTT
.	TRBV28	TRBJ2-7	.	CASSSSTYEQYF	TGTGCCAGCAGTTCTTCCACATACGAGCAGTACTTC
.	TRBV6-6	TRBJ2-7	.	CASSYSSPRSYEQYF	TGTGCCAGCAGTTACTCCTCACCCAGGTCCTACGAGCAGTACTTC
TRBD1	TRBV28	TRBJ1-5	.	CASTPPTGTSQPQHF	TGTGCCAGCACCCCCCCGACAGGGACCTCTCAGCCCCAGCATTTT